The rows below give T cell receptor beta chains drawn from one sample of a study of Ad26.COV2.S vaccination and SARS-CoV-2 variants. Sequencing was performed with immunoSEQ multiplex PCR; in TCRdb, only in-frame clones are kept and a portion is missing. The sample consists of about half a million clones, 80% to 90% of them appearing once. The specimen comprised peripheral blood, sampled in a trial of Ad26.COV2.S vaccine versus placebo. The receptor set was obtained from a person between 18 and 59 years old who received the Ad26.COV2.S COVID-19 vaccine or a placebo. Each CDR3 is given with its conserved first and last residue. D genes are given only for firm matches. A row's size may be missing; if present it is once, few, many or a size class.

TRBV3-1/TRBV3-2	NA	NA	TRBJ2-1	CASSQQGPSYNEQFF	TGTGCCAGCAGCCAGCAGGGACCGAGCTACAATGAGCAGTTCTTC
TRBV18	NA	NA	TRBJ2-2	CASSPPPRENTGELFF	TGTGCCAGCTCACCGCCCCCGCGGGAGAACACCGGGGAGCTGTTTTTT
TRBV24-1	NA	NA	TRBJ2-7	CATSDISTGTYEQYF	TGTGCCACCAGTGACATATCTACGGGGACTTACGAGCAGTACTTC
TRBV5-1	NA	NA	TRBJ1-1	CASSSENTEAFF	TGCGCCAGCAGCTCAGAGAACACTGAAGCTTTCTTT
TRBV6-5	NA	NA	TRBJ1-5	CASGYSVNQPQHF	TGTGCCAGCGGGTACTCCGTCAATCAGCCCCAGCATTTT
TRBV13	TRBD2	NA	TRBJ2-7	CASSGKTSGITEQYF	TGTGCCAGCAGCGGAAAGACTAGCGGGATTACCGAGCAGTACTTC
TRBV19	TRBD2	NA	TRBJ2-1	CASSRTSGFYNEQFF	TGTGCCAGTAGTCGGACTAGCGGGTTTTACAATGAGCAGTTCTTC
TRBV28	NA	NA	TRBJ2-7	CASSFSDYYEQYF	TGTGCCAGCAGTTTTTCGGATTACTACGAGCAGTACTTC
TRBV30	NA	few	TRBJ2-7	CAWRGGQGSSYEQYF	TGTGCCTGGAGAGGCGGGCAGGGAAGCTCCTACGAGCAGTACTTC
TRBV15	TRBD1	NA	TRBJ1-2	CATSRSPGQGANGYTF	TGTGCCACCAGCAGATCTCCGGGACAGGGGGCTAATGGCTACACCTTC
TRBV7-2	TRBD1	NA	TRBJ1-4	CASSPRQGANEKLFF	TGTGCCAGCAGCCCCCGACAGGGGGCTAATGAAAAACTGTTTTTT
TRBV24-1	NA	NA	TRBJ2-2	CATSDTERFGELFF	TGTGCCACCAGTGATACCGAGCGATTCGGGGAGCTGTTTTTT
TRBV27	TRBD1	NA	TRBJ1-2	CASSNRQGADGYTF	TGTGCCAGCAGTAACCGACAGGGGGCGGATGGCTACACCTTC
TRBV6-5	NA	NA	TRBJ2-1	CASSLLLYNEQFF	TGTGCCAGCAGCCTTCTCCTCTACAATGAGCAGTTCTTC
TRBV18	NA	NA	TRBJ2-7	CASSRTPPGEQYF	TGTGCCAGCTCACGGACCCCGCCGGGCGAGCAGTACTTC
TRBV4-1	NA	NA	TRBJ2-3	CASSQGLYQQREDTQYF	TGCGCCAGCAGCCAAGGTCTTTATCAGCAAAGAGAAGATACGCAGTATTTT
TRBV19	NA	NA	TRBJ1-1	CASWSGPATGAFF	TGTGCCAGTTGGTCCGGACCCGCGACGGGAGCTTTCTTT
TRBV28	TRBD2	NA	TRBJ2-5	CASSPLWIAGGGQETQYF	TGTGCCAGCAGTCCTCTTTGGATAGCGGGAGGAGGTCAAGAGACCCAGTACTTC
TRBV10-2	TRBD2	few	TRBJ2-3	CASTVAGPTDTQYF	TGCGCCAGCACCGTAGCGGGGCCCACAGATACGCAGTATTTT
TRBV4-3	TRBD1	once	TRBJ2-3	CASQGTVPPPTDTQYF	TGCGCCAGCCAGGGGACAGTTCCTCCCCCCACAGATACGCAGTATTTT
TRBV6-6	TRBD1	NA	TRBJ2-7	CASSIPRQGAYEQYF	TGTGCCAGCAGTATACCACGGCAGGGGGCCTACGAGCAGTACTTC
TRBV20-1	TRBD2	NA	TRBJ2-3	CSASSLAGFTDTQYF	TGCAGTGCTAGTTCCCTAGCGGGCTTCACAGATACGCAGTATTTT
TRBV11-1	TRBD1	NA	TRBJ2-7	CASSSGTGAYEQYF	TGTGCCAGCAGCAGCGGGACAGGGGCCTACGAGCAGTACTTC
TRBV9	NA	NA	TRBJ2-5	CASSSGTRNQETQYF	TGTGCCAGCAGCTCTGGGACGCGAAATCAAGAGACCCAGTACTTC
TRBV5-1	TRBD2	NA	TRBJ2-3	CASSLAAGASTDTQYF	TGCGCCAGCAGCTTGGCGGCGGGAGCCAGCACAGATACGCAGTATTTT
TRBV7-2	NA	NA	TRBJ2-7	CASSLIQRLYEQYF	TGTGCCAGCAGCTTAATCCAGCGCCTCTACGAGCAGTACTTC
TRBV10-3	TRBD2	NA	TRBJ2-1	CAITSGRYNEQFF	TGTGCCATCACTAGCGGGAGGTACAATGAGCAGTTCTTC
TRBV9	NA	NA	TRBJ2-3	CASSVAPGPSDTQYF	TGTGCCAGCAGCGTAGCCCCTGGCCCCTCAGATACGCAGTATTTT
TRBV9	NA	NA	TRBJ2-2	CASSIKANTGELFF	TGTGCCAGCAGCATAAAGGCGAACACCGGGGAGCTGTTTTTT
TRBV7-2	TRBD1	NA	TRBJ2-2	CASSSTGGADTGELFF	TGTGCCAGCAGCTCTACAGGGGGCGCAGACACCGGGGAGCTGTTTTTT
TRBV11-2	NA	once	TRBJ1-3	CASSLLSATSGNTIYF	TGTGCCAGCAGCTTACTATCTGCCACTTCTGGAAACACCATATATTTT
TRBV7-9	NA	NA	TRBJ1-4	CASSSPPDSEKLFF	TGTGCCAGCAGCTCTCCCCCGGACAGTGAAAAACTGTTTTTT
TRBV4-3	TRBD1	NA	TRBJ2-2	CASSQARQGALRTGELFF	TGCGCCAGCAGCCAAGCCCGACAGGGGGCGCTGAGAACCGGGGAGCTGTTTTTT
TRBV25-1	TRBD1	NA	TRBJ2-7	CASSGYSGQPHSYEQYF	TGTGCCAGCAGTGGATACTCGGGACAGCCCCACTCCTACGAGCAGTACTTC
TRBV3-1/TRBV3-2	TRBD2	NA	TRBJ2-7	CASSQGLAGATYEQYF	TGTGCCAGCAGCCAAGGACTAGCGGGGGCCACCTACGAGCAGTACTTC
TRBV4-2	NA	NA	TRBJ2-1	CASSQEGAGPGEQFF	TGTGCCAGCAGCCAAGAGGGGGCGGGGCCGGGGGAGCAGTTCTTC
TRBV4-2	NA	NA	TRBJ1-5	CASSQDGTRRPQHF	TGTGCCAGCAGCCAAGACGGGACACGGCGGCCCCAGCATTTT
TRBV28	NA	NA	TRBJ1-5	CASRLIRHQPQHF	TGTGCCAGCAGACTTATCCGGCATCAGCCCCAGCATTTT
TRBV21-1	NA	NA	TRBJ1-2	CASSASEDRDSYGYTF	TGTGCCAGCAGCGCCTCGGAAGACAGGGATAGCTATGGCTACACCTTC
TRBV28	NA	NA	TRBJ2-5	CASRGGGWHRETQYF	TGTGCCAGCCGAGGCGGGGGCTGGCATAGAGAGACCCAGTACTTC
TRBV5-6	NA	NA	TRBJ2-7	CASSLGAQHEQYF	TGTGCCAGCAGCTTGGGGGCCCAACACGAGCAGTACTTC
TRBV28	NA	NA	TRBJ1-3	CASSFVSGIPAGNTIYF	TGTGCCAGCAGTTTTGTTAGTGGGATACCGGCTGGAAACACCATATATTTT
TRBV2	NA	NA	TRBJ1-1	CASIGAQGLKNTEAFF	TGTGCCAGCATAGGAGCGCAGGGGCTGAAAAACACTGAAGCTTTCTTT
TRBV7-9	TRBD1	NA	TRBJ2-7	CASSLTLTGGHEQYF	TGTGCCAGCAGCTTAACTTTGACAGGGGGCCACGAGCAGTACTTC
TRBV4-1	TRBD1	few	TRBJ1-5	CASSQLRGSGQPQHF	TGCGCCAGCAGCCAACTCAGGGGGTCGGGACAGCCCCAGCATTTT